Listed below are T cell receptor beta chains from one sample, sequenced in a study of CD8 T cells in Susac syndrome. One entry per CDR3 protein results from TCRdb running MiXCR on the immunoSEQ multiplex PCR reads. The top ten hold around 0.09% of the sample, which has 150,000 to 200,000 distinct CDR3 sequences, roughly 92% seen once. Sequencing used CD4+ T cells from PBMCs. These receptors all stem from a human donor with multiple sclerosis. Each CDR3 is given with its conserved first and last residue. The order of the fields is CDR3 length, clone size, D gene, V gene, J gene, CDR3 DNA, CDR3 protein. D genes are given only for firm matches. Rows give clone size only sometimes, using once, few, many, or a class for an expanded clone.

cdr3_length: 16; clone_size: .; d_call: TRBD2; v_call: TRBV6-2/TRBV6-3; j_call: TRBJ2-3; cdr3_nt: TGTGCCAGCAGTTACCTACTAGCGGGAGGCACAGATACGCAGTATTTT; cdr3_aa: CASSYLLAGGTDTQYF
cdr3_length: 14; clone_size: .; d_call: TRBD1; v_call: TRBV20-1; j_call: TRBJ1-1; cdr3_nt: TGCAGTGCTAACAGGGGGCCTGGGAACACTGAAGCTTTCTTT; cdr3_aa: CSANRGPGNTEAFF
cdr3_length: 14; clone_size: .; d_call: TRBD1; v_call: TRBV29-1; j_call: TRBJ1-1; cdr3_nt: TGCAGCGTTGCGACCTTCGGACAGGGGACTGAAGCTTTCTTT; cdr3_aa: CSVATFGQGTEAFF
cdr3_length: 13; clone_size: .; d_call: .; v_call: TRBV6-4; j_call: TRBJ2-7; cdr3_nt: TGTGCCAGCAGTTACTTACCGGGCTACGAGCAGTACTTC; cdr3_aa: CASSYLPGYEQYF
cdr3_length: 12; clone_size: .; d_call: .; v_call: TRBV29-1; j_call: TRBJ1-2; cdr3_nt: TGCAGCGTTAGGACCGCGAGGGATGGCTACACCTTC; cdr3_aa: CSVRTARDGYTF
cdr3_length: 18; clone_size: once; d_call: .; v_call: TRBV6-5; j_call: TRBJ2-4; cdr3_nt: TGTGCCAGCAGTTACGGGACACTCGGAACTATAGCCAAAAACATTCAGTACTTC; cdr3_aa: CASSYGTLGTIAKNIQYF
cdr3_length: 15; clone_size: .; d_call: TRBD1; v_call: TRBV12-3/TRBV12-4; j_call: TRBJ1-6; cdr3_nt: TGTGCCAGTGGACAGGGATCGATTTGGGGTTCACCCCTCCACTTT; cdr3_aa: CASGQGSIWGSPLHF
cdr3_length: 16; clone_size: once; d_call: .; v_call: TRBV5-6; j_call: TRBJ2-1; cdr3_nt: TGTGCCAGCAGCACATCCGGGACTTCCTATTACAATGAGCAGTTCTTC; cdr3_aa: CASSTSGTSYYNEQFF
cdr3_length: 10; clone_size: once; d_call: .; v_call: TRBV2; j_call: TRBJ2-5; cdr3_nt: TGTGCCAGCAGTGCTGGGACCCAGTACTTC; cdr3_aa: CASSAGTQYF
cdr3_length: 13; clone_size: once; d_call: TRBD1; v_call: TRBV12-3/TRBV12-4; j_call: TRBJ1-5; cdr3_nt: TGTGCCAGCAGTGCCAGGGAGGGGGCGGCCCAGCATTTT; cdr3_aa: CASSAREGAAQHF
cdr3_length: 15; clone_size: .; d_call: .; v_call: TRBV24-1; j_call: TRBJ2-2; cdr3_nt: TGTGCCACCAGTGATCCCACAGCCAACACCGGGGAGCTGTTTTTT; cdr3_aa: CATSDPTANTGELFF
cdr3_length: 12; clone_size: .; d_call: .; v_call: TRBV28; j_call: TRBJ1-2; cdr3_nt: TGTGCCAGCCGAACAGGCGGTTCGGGCTACACCTTC; cdr3_aa: CASRTGGSGYTF
cdr3_length: 15; clone_size: .; d_call: .; v_call: TRBV9; j_call: TRBJ1-4; cdr3_nt: TGTGCCAGCAGCCAGACCGGGACAACCACTGAAAAACTGTTTTTT; cdr3_aa: CASSQTGTTTEKLFF
cdr3_length: 15; clone_size: .; d_call: .; v_call: TRBV19; j_call: TRBJ2-5; cdr3_nt: TGTGCCAGTAGTACAGCCGGACGGGACCAAGAGACCCAGTACTTC; cdr3_aa: CASSTAGRDQETQYF
cdr3_length: 15; clone_size: .; d_call: TRBD2; v_call: TRBV5-4; j_call: TRBJ2-7; cdr3_nt: TGTGCCAGCAGCACCACCCCGGGACTAGGGACGGAGCAGTACTTC; cdr3_aa: CASSTTPGLGTEQYF